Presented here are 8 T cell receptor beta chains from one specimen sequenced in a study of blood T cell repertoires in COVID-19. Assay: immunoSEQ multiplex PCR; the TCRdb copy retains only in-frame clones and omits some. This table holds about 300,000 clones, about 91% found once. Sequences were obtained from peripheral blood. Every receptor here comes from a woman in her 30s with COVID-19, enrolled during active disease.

The CDR3 loop is CASSPGLAGGRGGELFF. In DNA form, the CDR3 reads TGTGCCAGCAGCCCGGGACTAGCGGGGGGGCGAGGCGGGGAGCTGTTTTTT. This rearrangement joins TRBV11-3 to TRBJ2-2; 16 bases match TRBD2. In germline, CDR1 is SGHNT, CDR2 YENEEA. The CDR3 is made up of 17 amino acids. The trim removed 5 bases at V and 7 bases at J, leaving 7 bases unmatched.

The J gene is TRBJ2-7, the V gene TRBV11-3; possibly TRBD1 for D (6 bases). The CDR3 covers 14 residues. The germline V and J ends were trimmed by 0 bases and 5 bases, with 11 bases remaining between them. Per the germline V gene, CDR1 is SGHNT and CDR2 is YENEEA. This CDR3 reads CASSLEGRGNEQYF. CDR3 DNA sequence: TGTGCCAGCAGCTTAGAGGGCAGGGGCAACGAGCAGTACTTC.

The CDR3 spells CASSAGTLGEAFF. DNA of the CDR3: TGTGCCAGCAGTGCCGGGACATTAGGTGAAGCTTTCTTT. The chain is built from TRBV27 and TRBJ1-1, with D perhaps TRBD1 (6 bases). Trimming cost V 5 bases and J 7 bases, with 14 bases left between them. Germline CDR1 MNHEY, CDR2 SMNVEV (reference sequence). The CDR3 runs 13 residues.

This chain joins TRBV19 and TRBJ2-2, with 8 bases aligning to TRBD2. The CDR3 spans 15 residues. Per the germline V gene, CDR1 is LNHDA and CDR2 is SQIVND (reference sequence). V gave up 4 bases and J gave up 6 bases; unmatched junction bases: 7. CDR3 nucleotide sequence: TGTGCCAGTAGTACCTCAGCGGGGGTGGCCGGGGAGCTGTTTTTT. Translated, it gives CASSTSAGVAGELFF.

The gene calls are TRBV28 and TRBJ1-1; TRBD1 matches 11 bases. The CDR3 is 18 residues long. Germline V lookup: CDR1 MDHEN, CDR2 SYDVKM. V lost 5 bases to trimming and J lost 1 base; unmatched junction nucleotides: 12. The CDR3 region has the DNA TGTGCCAGCAGTCCCTCCTGGTGGACAGGGGGCACGAACACTGAAGCTTTCTTT. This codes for CASSPSWWTGGTNTEAFF.

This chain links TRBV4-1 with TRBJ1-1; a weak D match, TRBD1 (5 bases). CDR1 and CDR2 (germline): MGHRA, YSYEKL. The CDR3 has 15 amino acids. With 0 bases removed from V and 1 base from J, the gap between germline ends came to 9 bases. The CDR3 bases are TGCGCCAGCAGCCAAGATTGGACATGGAACACTGAAGCTTTCTTT. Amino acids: CASSQDWTWNTEAFF.

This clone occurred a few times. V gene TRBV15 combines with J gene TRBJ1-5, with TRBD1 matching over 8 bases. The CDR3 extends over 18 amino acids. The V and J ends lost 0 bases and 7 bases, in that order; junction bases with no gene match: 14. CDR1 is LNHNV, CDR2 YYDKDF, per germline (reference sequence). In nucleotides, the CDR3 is TGTGCCACCAGCAGAGATTCAAACACCGGGACAGGCAGCCAGCCCCAGCATTTT. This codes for CATSRDSNTGTGSQPQHF. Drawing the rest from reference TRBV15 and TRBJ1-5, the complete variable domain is DAMVIQNPRYQVTQFGKPVTLSCSQTLNHNVMYWYQQKSSQAPKLLFHYYDKDFNNEADTPDNFQSRRPNTSFCFLDIRSPGLGDTAMYLCATSRDSNTGTGSQPQHFGDGTRLSIL.

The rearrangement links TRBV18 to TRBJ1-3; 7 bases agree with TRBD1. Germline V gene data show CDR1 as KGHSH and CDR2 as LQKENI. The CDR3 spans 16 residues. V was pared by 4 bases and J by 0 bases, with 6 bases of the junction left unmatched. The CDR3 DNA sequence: TGTGCCAGCTCACGCGGGACAGCGAACTCTGGAAACACCATATATTTT. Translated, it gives CASSRGTANSGNTIYF. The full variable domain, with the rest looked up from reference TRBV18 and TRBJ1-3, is NAGVMQNPRHLVRRRGQEARLRCSPMKGHSHVYWYRQLPEEGLKFMVYLQKENIIDESGMPKERFSAEFPKEGPSILRIQQVVRGDSAAYFCASSRGTANSGNTIYFGEGSWLTVV.